The clone carrying this TCR beta chain showed up just once. What it binds is not known. Trimming took off 2 bases at V and 2 bases at J, with 9 bases between the two ends. CDR3 size: 14 residues. In germline, CDR1 is MNHEY, CDR2 SMNVEV (reference sequence). The data derive from a study of cytotoxic CD8 clonotypes in ibrutinib-treated CLL. General study findings and limits: Sampling times differed between sustained-remission and progressing patients.

Sequencing sought depths of 1 in 200,000 to 1 in 1 million T cells. Profiling relied on immunoSEQ multiplex PCR, and the TCRdb table lists in-frame clones only, not all of them. The profile shows about 140,000 clones, 85% to 95% of them singletons. This specimen consisted of PBMCs, obtained after 12 months of ibrutinib treatment. This clonotype was sampled from a human donor with chronic lymphocytic leukemia. The rearrangement uses TRBV27 and TRBJ1-2; D gene ambiguous. For the CDR3, the DNA is TGTGCCAGCAGTTTAACGTTGGACAACTATGGCTACACCTTC. This encodes CASSLTLDNYGYTF.